The source of this T cell receptor (beta chain) is a study of T-cell memory formation after mild COVID-19. From the 5' RACE reads, TCRdb called clonotypes with MiXCR, one entry per CDR3 protein. This table has about 410,000 distinct CDR3 sequences, 23% appearing once. This clonotype was detected a few times. The V end was cut by 3 bases, the J end by 7 bases, with 19 bases between. The CDR3 totals 15 residues. This receptor was obtained from an adult woman who had mild COVID-19 (a few samples of this study predate the infection). Cell type and time point are not known. The sample comprised PBMCs or a T cell subset sorted from them (not recorded which). The chain links TRBV12-3 or TRBV12-4 to TRBJ2-7; a possible D gene is TRBD1 (8 bases). In DNA form, the CDR3 reads TGTGCCAGCAGTTTGCGGGGGCAGGGGGCAGGGGAGCAGTACTTC. Residues: CASSLRGQGAGEQYF.